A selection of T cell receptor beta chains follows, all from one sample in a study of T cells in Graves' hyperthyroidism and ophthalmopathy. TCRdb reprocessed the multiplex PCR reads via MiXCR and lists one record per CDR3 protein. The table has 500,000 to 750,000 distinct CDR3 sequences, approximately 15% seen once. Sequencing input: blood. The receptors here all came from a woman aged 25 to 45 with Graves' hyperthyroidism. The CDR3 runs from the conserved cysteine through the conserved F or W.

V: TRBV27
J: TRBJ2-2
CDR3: CASRRLAGVGGELFF

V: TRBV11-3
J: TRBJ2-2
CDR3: CASSLDGSANTGELFF

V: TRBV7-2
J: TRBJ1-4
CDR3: CASSLVTGGEKLFF

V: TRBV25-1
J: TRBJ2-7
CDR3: CANSEDGGGVEQYF

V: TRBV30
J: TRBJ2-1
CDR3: CAWSPGLADYNEQFF

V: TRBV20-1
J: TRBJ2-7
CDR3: CSASDTSSYEQYF

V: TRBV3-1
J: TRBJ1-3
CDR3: CASSQLSWSARSGNTIYF

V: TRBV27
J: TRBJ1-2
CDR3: CASSLRYRSSDGYTF

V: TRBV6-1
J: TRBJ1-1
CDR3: CASSDRDRVSPDTEAFF

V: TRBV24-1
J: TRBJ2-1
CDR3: CATSDSRGRAGNEQFF

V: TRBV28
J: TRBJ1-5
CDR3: CASSPRGKQPQHF

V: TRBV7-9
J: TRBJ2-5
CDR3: CASSSLVVGETQYF

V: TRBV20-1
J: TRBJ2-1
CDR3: CSAPTSANEQFF

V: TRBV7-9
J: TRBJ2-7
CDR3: CASSSETSGVVEQYF

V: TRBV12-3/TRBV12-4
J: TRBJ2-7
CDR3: CASSLTQGYGEQYF

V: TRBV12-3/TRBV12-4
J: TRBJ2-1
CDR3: CASSTSGRRGNEQFF

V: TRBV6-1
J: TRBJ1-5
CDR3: CASSLGTGATLYSNQPQHF

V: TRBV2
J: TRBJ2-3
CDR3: CASSEGRQGVLDTQYF

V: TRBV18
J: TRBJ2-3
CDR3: CASSPSQPDTQYF

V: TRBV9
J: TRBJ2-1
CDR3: CASSSGTAAYNEQFF